The 5 T cell receptor beta chains listed next were all sequenced from one sample in a study of Ad26.COV2.S vaccination and SARS-CoV-2 variants. The treatment: about 20 received Ad26.COV2.S at low or high dose, single or two shots; several received placebo; per-sample allocation not given. Vaccine and placebo recipients were sampled on day 63 after the first injection. Sequencing used immunoSEQ multiplex PCR; TCRdb keeps in-frame clones, though not all of them. The sample lists about 680,000 clones, 89% occurring once. Specimen: peripheral blood, collected in a trial of Ad26.COV2.S vaccine versus placebo. These receptors came from a person aged 18-65 years who received the Ad26.COV2.S COVID-19 vaccine or a placebo.

The genes are TRBV5-1 and TRBJ1-1, with D tentatively TRBD1 (5 bases). The ends were cut back, 4 bases at V and 3 bases at J, with 19 bases in the middle. This CDR3 region has 16 residues. Germline-derived CDR1 and CDR2 are SGHRS and YFSETQ. The CDR3 reads CASSIPGGVGDTEAFF. The CDR3 coding sequence is TGCGCCAGCAGCATTCCGGGGGGAGTAGGTGACACTGAAGCTTTCTTT.

The V call is TRBV6-5, the J call TRBJ2-5; possibly TRBD1 for D (5 bases). CDR3 length: 15 residues. CDR1 is MNHEY and CDR2 is SVGAGI in the germline V gene. The V gene lost 2 bases and the J gene lost 1 base, with 11 bases spanning the gap. In DNA, the CDR3 is TGTGCCAGCAGTTACAAAGGACAAATCCAAGAGACCCAGTACTTC. This translates into CASSYKGQIQETQYF.

CDR3 sequence: CASSPGQGTYNEQFF. CDR3 nucleotides: TGTGCCAGCAGCCCTGGACAGGGAACCTACAATGAGCAGTTCTTC. The J gene is TRBJ2-1, the V gene TRBV5-8; 8 bases map to TRBD1. The CDR3 sequence is 15 residues long. The germline V gene encodes CDR1 SGHTS and CDR2 YDEGEE. The junction had 5 bases not matched to a gene; V was cut back by 4 bases and J by 2 bases.

This rearrangement joins TRBV5-6 to TRBJ1-6, with a possible D match to TRBD1 (6 bases). V was shortened by 2 bases and J by 5 bases, with 11 bases between the two germline ends. In germline, CDR1 is SGHDT, CDR2 YYEEEE. The CDR3 has 15 residues. CDR3 loop: CASSLRTAHNSPLHF. The CDR3 DNA reads TGTGCCAGCAGCTTACGGACAGCTCATAATTCACCCCTCCACTTT.

The CDR3 DNA sequence: TGTGCCAGCAGCCAAGATGGGGGAATAGGCACCGGGGAGCTGTTTTTT. Its translation: CASSQDGGIGTGELFF. The chain employs TRBV3-1 (or the pseudogene TRBV3-2) and TRBJ2-2, with D perhaps being TRBD1 or TRBD2 (5 bases each). Deletions cut 0 bases from V and 4 bases from J, with 12 bases between. The CDR3 extends over 16 amino acids. The germline V gene has CDR1 LGHDT and CDR2 YNNKEL (reference sequence).